This TCR beta chain was identified during a study of tumor-infiltrating lymphocytes in primary liver carcinoma. Looking at the study overall: Among the tumors, stages were T1-T3 N0M0 and sizes roughly 4 to 10 cm. Findings and caveats of the study: Roughly 7-25% of top clones, and no more, occurred in all five tumor regions.

Taking roughly 18-32 mg of unsorted bulk tissue, the authors co-extracted RNA and DNA. Surgical resection was the treatment these patients received for primary liver carcinoma. There were five separate regions sampled from each tumor. Details on this clonotype: Its antigen is undetermined.

TCR beta cDNA was reverse-transcribed from about 500 ng of total RNA. The reaction used a constant-region primer and ProtoScript II reverse transcriptase. ARM-PCR was slightly modified, and three nested multiplex PCR rounds with it gave rise to the TCR beta libraries. Researchers ran the first two PCR rounds for roughly 11 cycles each with TRBV1-TRBV30 forward primers and a C-beta reverse primer. Via MiXCR, TCRdb re-called the multiplex PCR reads, giving one row per CDR3 protein. The sample carries 100,000 to 150,000 distinct CDR3 sequences, around 64% recorded once. V lost 0 bases and J 3 bases, leaving 6 bases between the germline ends. This CDR3 is 13 amino acids long. Germline CDR1 and CDR2: KGHSH and LQKENI.

The sequence was obtained from a woman aged 60-70 years with primary liver carcinoma and hepatitis B virus infection. The V gene is TRBV18, the J gene TRBJ2-7; D is unresolved. The sequencing sample was made of liver tumor tissue from sampling region 3. Subset in this sample: tumor region T3, left-lateral pole. The CDR3 here is CASSPPSDYEQYF. The CDR3 nucleotides are TGTGCCAGCTCACCACCAAGCGACTACGAGCAGTACTTC. Supplemented by reference TRBV18 and TRBJ2-7, the full variable domain reads NAGVMQNPRHLVRRRGQEARLRCSPMKGHSHVYWYRQLPEEGLKFMVYLQKENIIDESGMPKERFSAEFPKEGPSILRIQQVVRGDSAAYFCASSPPSDYEQYFGPGTRLTVT.